This TCR beta chain comes out of a study of blood T cell repertoires in COVID-19. Study summary: Samples taken during acute and convalescent COVID-19 were collected in the United States, Italy and Spain. PBMCs, B-cell-depleted T cells, or T cells were the source of the cDNA or gDNA that made up the material.

In the source study's methods: Reference gene primers were amplified, and this amplification served to estimate nucleated cell counts. Clones were read by immunoSEQ multiplex PCR, and TCRdb kept only the in-frame ones, dropping some. The DNA was the basis for D and trimming; V, J and clone size are from that table. The sample lists under 75,000 clones, more than 70% occurring once. Germline CDR1 reads SGHTA; CDR2 reads FQGTGA. The V segment lost 0 bases and the J segment 7 bases; nucleotides outside the gene matches: 1. This CDR3 has 13 amino acids. The receptor was isolated from a woman in her sixties or seventies with acute or convalescent COVID-19. Sequenced input: peripheral blood. V usage is TRBV7-3 and J usage is TRBJ1-1, with 8 bases fitting TRBD1. CDR3 in DNA: TGTGCCAGCAGCTTAACGACAGGGGTTGAAGCTTTCTTT. This codes for CASSLTTGVEAFF.